Listed here are 19 T cell receptor beta chains from one sample, sequenced in a study of Graves' ophthalmopathy and Graves' hyperthyroidism. The TCR beta CDR3 regions underwent amplification from RNA transcripts. Amplification began with first-round RT-PCR using HTBI primers, then second-round multiplex PCR was performed. TCRdb fed the multiplex PCR reads into MiXCR, producing one record per CDR3 protein. The table records about 370,000 distinct CDR3 sequences, 17% of them present only once. The sequenced material came from peripheral blood. The receptors come from an adult woman with stable Graves' hyperthyroidism.

In its sample, this clonotype was seen many times. The chain joins TRBV2 to TRBJ2-2; D not certain. CDR3 length: 13 amino acids. Germline loops: CDR1 SNHLY, CDR2 FYNNEI. The V end was cut by 11 bases, the J end by 4 bases, with 14 bases between. DNA of the CDR3: TGTGCCGGGCGGCAAAACCCCACCGGGGAGCTGTTTTTT. The encoded protein is CAGRQNPTGELFF.

This chain connects TRBV19 to TRBJ2-2; D gene uncertain. The germline V gene has CDR1 LNHDA and CDR2 SQIVND (reference sequence). The CDR3 spans 12 residues. V lost 6 bases to trimming and J lost 3 bases, with 5 bases between them. The CDR3 protein is CASRIDTGELFF. The CDR3, as DNA: TGTGCCAGTAGGATCGACACCGGGGAGCTGTTTTTT.

This clonotype showed up many times. The V and J genes are TRBV18 and TRBJ2-5, with 11 bases matching TRBD2. V lost 3 bases and J lost 3; bases outside the gene matches: 3. Per the germline V gene, CDR1 is KGHSH and CDR2 is LQKENI. CDR3 length: 15 amino acids. The CDR3, as DNA: TGTGCCAGCTCACCGGGACTAGCGGCTGAAGAGACCCAGTACTTC. It encodes CASSPGLAAEETQYF.

Ten or more counts support this clonotype. This chain uses TRBV20-1 with TRBJ2-5, with no clear D. The germline V gene encodes CDR1 DFQATT and CDR2 SNEGSKA (reference sequence). CDR3 length equals 10 residues. Trimming left V 7 bases short and J 4 bases short, with 7 bases between. The CDR3 protein is CSGLRETQYF. DNA for the CDR3: TGCAGTGGGCTTCGAGAGACCCAGTACTTC.

This clonotype was recorded at least ten times. The chain links TRBV20-1 to TRBJ2-7; 15 bases map to TRBD2. The trim removed 6 bases at V and 5 bases at J, leaving 11 bases unmatched. This CDR3 spans 16 amino acids. CDR1 and CDR2 from the germline V gene are DFQATT and SNEGSKA (reference sequence). Here the CDR3 DNA reads TGCAGTGCCAGGACTAGCGGGAGGGCCCTCGGGAACGAGCAGTACTTC. It is translated as CSARTSGRALGNEQYF.

The J gene is TRBJ1-5, the V gene TRBV4-1, with D hard to call. V lost 1 base to trimming and J lost 2 bases, with 6 bases between them. This CDR3 spans 14 amino acids. Germline V gene sequence: CDR1 MGHRA, CDR2 YSYEKL. The CDR3 sequence: CASSQGYGNQPQHF. The CDR3 nucleotides are TGCGCCAGCAGCCAAGGGTATGGCAATCAGCCCCAGCATTTT.

Many counts were recorded for this clonotype. V and J are TRBV27 and TRBJ2-2, with D possibly matching TRBD1 (6 bases). Germline V gene lookup returns CDR1 MNHEY and CDR2 SMNVEV (reference sequence). The CDR3 is 16 residues long. V was trimmed by 4 bases and J by 4 bases, leaving 16 bases between them. The CDR3 here is CASSSRGAGVTGELFF. For the CDR3, the DNA is TGTGCCAGCAGTTCCCGTGGGGCAGGGGTCACCGGGGAGCTGTTTTTT.

A remark on this clonotype: This could be a read error, since a much larger clone is one nucleotide away. The chain carries TRBV10-3 and TRBJ2-5; D is undetermined. The CDR3 length is 13 residues. Germline lookup yields CDR1 ENHRY and CDR2 SYGVKD. Written as DNA, the CDR3 is TGTGCCATCAGTGCCCAGTTCCAAGAGACCCAGGACTTC. Translation gives CAISAQFQETQDF.

This clonotype was counted only a few times. The chain carries TRBV19 and TRBJ2-1; TRBD1 matches at 9 bases. The CDR3 has 14 amino acids. V shed 6 bases, J shed 8 bases, and the junction held 8 bases outside the gene matches. Germline CDR1 LNHDA, CDR2 SQIVND (reference sequence). The CDR3 region is CASRGGGTGYEQFF. Here the CDR3 DNA reads TGTGCCAGTAGGGGGGGCGGGACAGGGTATGAGCAGTTCTTC.

This clonotype has a count of ten or more. V is TRBV7-2 and J is TRBJ1-2, with D possibly being TRBD1 (6 bases). This CDR3 spans 18 amino acids. V was cut by 1 base and J by 8 bases, with 26 bases left in between. Germline V gene sequence: CDR1 SGHTA, CDR2 FQGNSA. The CDR3 reads CASSLVAFRAGADRGYTF. The CDR3 DNA sequence: TGTGCCAGCAGCTTAGTAGCGTTTAGGGCAGGGGCAGATCGAGGCTACACCTTC.

The chain couples TRBV4-1 to TRBJ2-2; D may be TRBD1 (5 bases). Trimming stripped 0 bases from V and 6 bases from J, with 14 bases between. CDR3 size: 16 residues. Germline V gene sequence: CDR1 MGHRA, CDR2 YSYEKL. The CDR3 loop reads CASSQDQGRAPGELFF. The CDR3 nucleotides read TGCGCCAGCAGCCAAGATCAGGGCAGGGCCCCCGGGGAGCTGTTTTTT.

At least ten counts were recorded for this clonotype. The chain combines TRBV4-1 with TRBJ2-7; possible D gene TRBD2, 5 bases. Per the germline V gene, CDR1 is MGHRA and CDR2 is YSYEKL. The CDR3 is made up of 15 amino acids. V lost 4 bases and J 0 bases, leaving 13 bases between the germline ends. The CDR3 DNA follows: TGCGCCAGCAGCCTGGGTATGGGAGACTCCTACGAGCAGTACTTC. The encoded protein is CASSLGMGDSYEQYF.

This clonotype was detected a few times. V and J are TRBV5-1 and TRBJ2-7; 8 bases are shared with TRBD1. In germline, CDR1 is SGHRS, CDR2 YFSETQ. Trimming at V came to 4 bases and at J to 5 bases, leaving 8 bases not matched to a gene. This CDR3 has 14 amino acids. This CDR3 is CASSPGQGRNEQYF. The CDR3 nucleotides are TGCGCCAGCAGCCCAGGACAGGGTAGGAACGAGCAGTACTTC.

This clonotype was picked up many times. The V and J genes are TRBV6-2 or TRBV6-3 and TRBJ1-1; 9 bases are a match to TRBD1. This CDR3 comprises 17 residues. The V gene's germline CDR1 is MNHEY and CDR2 SVGEGT. V trimming: 2 bases; J trimming: 1 base; junction bases outside the gene matches: 8. The CDR3 sequence is CASSYGPGQGPNTEAFF. CDR3 sequence (DNA): TGTGCCAGCAGTTACGGTCCGGGACAGGGCCCGAACACTGAAGCTTTCTTT.

The sample holds many counts of this clonotype. Possible read error: a much larger clone is one base away. The chain combines TRBV27 with TRBJ2-6; D unclear. Per the germline V gene, CDR1 is MNHEY and CDR2 is SMNVEV (reference sequence). V lost 6 bases, J lost 0 bases, and 3 bases lay in between. The CDR3 covers 13 residues. The CDR3 protein is CASRASGANVLTF. In nucleotides, the CDR3 is TGTGCCAGCAGAGCCTCTGGGGCCAACGTCCTGACTTTC.

The chain uses TRBV7-2 and TRBJ1-2; TRBD1 matches at 7 bases. The trim removed 5 bases at V and 4 bases at J, leaving 7 bases unmatched. CDR1 is SGHTA, CDR2 FQGNSA, per germline. There are 14 residues in the CDR3. The DNA for the CDR3 is TGTGCCAGCAGCCCAATGGGACAGTTCTATGGCTACACCTTC. Translation gives CASSPMGQFYGYTF.

This clonotype was seen at least ten times. The rearrangement joins TRBV12-3 or TRBV12-4 to TRBJ1-2; D may be TRBD1 (5 bases). Trimming left V 4 bases short and J 8 bases short, with 17 bases between. The CDR3 has 14 amino acids. The CDR3 bases are TGTGCCAGCAGTTATCACAGGACCCTGTGGGGCTACACCTTC. Residues: CASSYHRTLWGYTF.

This clonotype was seen repeatedly, ten times or more. The V gene is TRBV29-1, the J gene TRBJ1-2; tentative D call: TRBD1 (6 bases). CDR1 SQVTM and CDR2 ANQGSEA come from the germline V gene. With 4 bases removed from V and 3 bases from J, the gap between germline ends came to 9 bases. The CDR3 extends over 12 amino acids. The CDR3 coding sequence is TGCAGCGTTGCAGGGGCAGACTATGGCTACACCTTC. This sequence encodes CSVAGADYGYTF.

The sample holds many counts of this clonotype. J is TRBJ2-7 and V is TRBV6-2 or TRBV6-3; the match to TRBD1 covers 8 bases. V lost 0 bases to trimming and J lost 3 bases; unmatched junction nucleotides: 4. The germline CDR1 and CDR2 sequences are MNHEY and SVGEGT. This CDR3 is 15 amino acids long. The CDR3 here is CASSYSDRARYEQYF. The CDR3 DNA reads TGTGCCAGCAGTTACTCGGACAGGGCCCGCTACGAGCAGTACTTC.